Only one count was recorded for the clone carrying this T cell receptor beta chain. Its antigen is as yet unknown. Researchers ran the PCR with 60 Vbeta and 13 Jbeta primers. The data were produced by immunoSEQ multiplex PCR, yet TCRdb's version contains in-frame clones alone and is incomplete. The sample includes roughly 150,000 clones, roughly 67% of them seen just once. Germline V gene lookup returns CDR1 KGHSH and CDR2 LQKENI. This CDR3 has 13 residues. V lost 3 bases, J lost 5 bases, and 10 bases lay in between. These data belong to a study of cytomegalovirus exposure and HLA in healthy donors. Notes on the study in general: Per a later analysis, 15,000 to 20,000 TCR beta sequences showed association with HLA alleles at 0.05 false discovery rate. Some public TCRs appeared in many individuals, while most sequences were rare.

V is TRBV18 and J is TRBJ1-2; D might be TRBD1 (6 bases). Sequencing used PBMCs. The receptor comes from a woman between 18 and 29 years old in good health and CMV-seropositive. For the CDR3, the DNA is TGTGCCAGCTCACCGCACAGGGAATATGGCTACACCTTC. Its translation: CASSPHREYGYTF. The whole variable domain, remainder taken from reference TRBV18 and TRBJ1-2, is NAGVMQNPRHLVRRRGQEARLRCSPMKGHSHVYWYRQLPEEGLKFMVYLQKENIIDESGMPKERFSAEFPKEGPSILRIQQVVRGDSAAYFCASSPHREYGYTFGSGTRLTVV.